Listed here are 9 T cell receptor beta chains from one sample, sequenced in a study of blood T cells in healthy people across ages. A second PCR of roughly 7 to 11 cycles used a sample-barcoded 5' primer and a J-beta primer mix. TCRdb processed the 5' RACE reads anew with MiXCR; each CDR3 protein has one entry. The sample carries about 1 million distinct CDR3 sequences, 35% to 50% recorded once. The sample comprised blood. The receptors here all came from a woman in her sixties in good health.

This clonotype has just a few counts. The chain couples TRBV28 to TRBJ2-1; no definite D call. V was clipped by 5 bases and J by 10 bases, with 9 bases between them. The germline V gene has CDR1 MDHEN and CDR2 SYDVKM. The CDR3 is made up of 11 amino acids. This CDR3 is CASSPDREQFF. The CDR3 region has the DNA TGTGCCAGCAGTCCCGATAGGGAGCAGTTCTTC.

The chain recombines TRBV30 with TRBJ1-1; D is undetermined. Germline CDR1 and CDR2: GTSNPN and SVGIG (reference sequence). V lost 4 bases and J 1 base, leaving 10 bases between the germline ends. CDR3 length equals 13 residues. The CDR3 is CAWNPDGNTEAFF. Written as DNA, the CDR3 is TGTGCCTGGAATCCGGACGGGAACACTGAAGCTTTCTTT. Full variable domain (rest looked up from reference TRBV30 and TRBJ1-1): SQTIHQWPATLVQPVGSPLSLECTVEGTSNPNLYWYRQAAGRGLQLLFYSVGIGQISSEVPQNLSASRPQDRQFILSSKKLLLSDSGFYLCAWNPDGNTEAFFGQGTRLTVV.

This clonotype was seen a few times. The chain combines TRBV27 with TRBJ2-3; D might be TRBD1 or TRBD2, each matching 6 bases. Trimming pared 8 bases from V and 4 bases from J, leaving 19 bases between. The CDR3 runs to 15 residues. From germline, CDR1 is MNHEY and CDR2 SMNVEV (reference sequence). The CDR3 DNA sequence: TGTGCCAGCGCTAGGAGGGGGAGGTTCGCAGATACGCAGTATTTT. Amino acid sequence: CASARRGRFADTQYF.

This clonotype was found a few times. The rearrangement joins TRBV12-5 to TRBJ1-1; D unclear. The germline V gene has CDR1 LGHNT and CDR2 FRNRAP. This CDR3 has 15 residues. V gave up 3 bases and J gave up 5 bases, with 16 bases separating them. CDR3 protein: CASGFGPLGRTEAFF. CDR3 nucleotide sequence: TGTGCTAGTGGTTTTGGTCCGCTCGGCCGGACTGAAGCTTTCTTT.

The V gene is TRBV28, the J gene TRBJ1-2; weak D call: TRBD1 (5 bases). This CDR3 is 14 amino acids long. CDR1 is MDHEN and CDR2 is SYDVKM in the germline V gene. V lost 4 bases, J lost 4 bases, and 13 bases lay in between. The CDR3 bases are TGTGCCAGCAGTTCCCAGACAGAGACCTATGGCTACACCTTC. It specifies CASSSQTETYGYTF.

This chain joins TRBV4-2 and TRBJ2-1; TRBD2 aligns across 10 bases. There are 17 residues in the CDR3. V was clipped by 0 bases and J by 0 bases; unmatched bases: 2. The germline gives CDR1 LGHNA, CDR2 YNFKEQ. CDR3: CASSQDASGSSYNEQFF. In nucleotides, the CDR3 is TGTGCCAGCAGCCAAGATGCTAGCGGGAGCTCCTACAATGAGCAGTTCTTC.

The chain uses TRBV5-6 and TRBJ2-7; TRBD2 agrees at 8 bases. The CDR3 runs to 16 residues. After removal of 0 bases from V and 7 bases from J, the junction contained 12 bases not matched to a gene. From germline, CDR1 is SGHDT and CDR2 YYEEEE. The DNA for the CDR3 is TGTGCCAGCAGCTTGGATGCTAGCGGGTCCTACAATGAGCAGTACTTC. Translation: CASSLDASGSYNEQYF.

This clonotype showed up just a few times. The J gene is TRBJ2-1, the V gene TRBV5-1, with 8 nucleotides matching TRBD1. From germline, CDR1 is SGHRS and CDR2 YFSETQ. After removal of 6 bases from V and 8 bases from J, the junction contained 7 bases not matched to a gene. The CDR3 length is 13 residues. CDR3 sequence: CASIGQGSDEQFF. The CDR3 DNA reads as TGCGCCAGCATTGGACAGGGTTCCGATGAGCAGTTCTTC.

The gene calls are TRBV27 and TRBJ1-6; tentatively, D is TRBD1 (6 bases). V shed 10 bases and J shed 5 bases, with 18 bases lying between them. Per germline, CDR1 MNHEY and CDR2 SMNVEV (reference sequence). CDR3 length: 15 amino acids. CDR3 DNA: TGTGCCACCAAGAGATTGGACAGAGATAATTCACCCCTCCACTTT. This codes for CATKRLDRDNSPLHF.